This TCR beta chain was documented in a study of shared clonotypes between healthy human individuals. As for the study in general: Every donor yielded three CD4 naive, three CD4 memory, two CD8 naive and one CD8 memory plate. Study-wide results and limits: Rarefaction showed sorted-subset sequencing was incomplete despite large depth. Naive subsets usually exceeded memory subsets in estimated richness. Sharing across four donors was highest in naive CD4 (approximately 5%) and lowest in memory CD8 (around 0.4%).

On this clone: Antigen specificity is unknown.

Terminally differentiated effector memory CD45RA+ cells were excluded from the naive CD8 cells, which were CD45RO-negative and positively selected for CCR7. TCRdb's table, derived via immunoSEQ multiplex PCR, lists solely in-frame clones and lacks some. The sample records millions of clones, about 95% being singletons. Germline assignment: CDR1 MNHNS and CDR2 SASEGT. This CDR3 is 12 amino acids long. The V gene lost 4 bases and the J gene lost 5 bases, with 6 bases spanning the gap. V and J are TRBV6-1 and TRBJ1-5, with D unresolved. The sequence was obtained from a young man in good health. The material sequenced was naive CD8+ T cells sorted from blood. The DNA for the CDR3 is TGTGCCAGCAGTGGAAGGTATCAGCCCCAGCATTTT. Translating gives CASSGRYQPQHF.